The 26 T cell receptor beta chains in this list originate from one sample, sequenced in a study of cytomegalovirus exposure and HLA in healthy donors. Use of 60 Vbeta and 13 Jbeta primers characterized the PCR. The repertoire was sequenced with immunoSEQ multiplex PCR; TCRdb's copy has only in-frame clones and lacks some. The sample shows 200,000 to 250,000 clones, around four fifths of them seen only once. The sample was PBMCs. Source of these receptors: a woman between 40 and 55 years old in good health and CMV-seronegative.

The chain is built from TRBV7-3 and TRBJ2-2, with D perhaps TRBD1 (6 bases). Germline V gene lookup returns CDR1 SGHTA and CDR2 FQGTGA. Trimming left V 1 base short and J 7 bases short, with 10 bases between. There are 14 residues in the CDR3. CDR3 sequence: CASSLKQGYGELFF. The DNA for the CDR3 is TGTGCCAGCAGCTTAAAACAGGGTTACGGGGAGCTGTTTTTT. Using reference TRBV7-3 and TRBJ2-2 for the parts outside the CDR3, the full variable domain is GAGVSQTPSNKVTEKGKYVELRCDPISGHTALYWYRQSLGQGPEFLIYFQGTGAADDSGLPNDRFFAVRPEGSVSTLKIQRTERGDSAVYLCASSLKQGYGELFFGEGSRLTVL.

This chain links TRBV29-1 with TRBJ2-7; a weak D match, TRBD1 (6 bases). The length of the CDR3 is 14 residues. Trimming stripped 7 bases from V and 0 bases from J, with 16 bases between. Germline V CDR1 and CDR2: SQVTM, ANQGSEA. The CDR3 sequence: CSGPKQGFSYEQYF. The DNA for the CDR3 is TGCAGCGGACCAAAACAGGGATTCTCCTACGAGCAGTACTTC.

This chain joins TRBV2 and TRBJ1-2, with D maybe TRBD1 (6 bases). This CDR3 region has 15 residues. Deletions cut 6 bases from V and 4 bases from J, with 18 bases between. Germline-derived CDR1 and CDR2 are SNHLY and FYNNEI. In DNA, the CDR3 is TGTGCCAGCAGCCGCCATTCAGGGGTAGGCTATGGCTACACCTTC. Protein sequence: CASSRHSGVGYGYTF.

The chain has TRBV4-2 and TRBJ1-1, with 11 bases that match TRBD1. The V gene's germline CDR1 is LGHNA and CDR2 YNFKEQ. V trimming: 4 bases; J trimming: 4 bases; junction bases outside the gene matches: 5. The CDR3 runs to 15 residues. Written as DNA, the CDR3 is TGTGCCAGCAGCCGGACAGGGGGCAGTGGCACTGAAGCTTTCTTT. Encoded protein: CASSRTGGSGTEAFF.

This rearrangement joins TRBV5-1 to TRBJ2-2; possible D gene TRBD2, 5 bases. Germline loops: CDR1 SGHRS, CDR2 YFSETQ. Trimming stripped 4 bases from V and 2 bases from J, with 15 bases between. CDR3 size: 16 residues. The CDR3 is CASSLPPGSNTGELFF. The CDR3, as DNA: TGCGCCAGCAGCCTCCCTCCGGGGTCTAACACCGGGGAGCTGTTTTTT.

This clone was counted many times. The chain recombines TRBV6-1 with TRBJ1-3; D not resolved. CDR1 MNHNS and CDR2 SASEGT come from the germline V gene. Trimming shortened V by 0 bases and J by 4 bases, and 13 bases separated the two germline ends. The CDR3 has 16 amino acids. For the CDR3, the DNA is TGTGCCAGCAGTGAAGCCACACCGGGAACAGGAAACACCATATATTTT. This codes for CASSEATPGTGNTIYF.

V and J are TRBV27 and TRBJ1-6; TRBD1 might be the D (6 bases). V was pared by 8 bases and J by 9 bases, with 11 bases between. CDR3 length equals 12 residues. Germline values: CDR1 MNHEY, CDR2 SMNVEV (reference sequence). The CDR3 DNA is TGTGCCAGCGCAACAGGGTCTTCACCCCTCCACTTT. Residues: CASATGSSPLHF.

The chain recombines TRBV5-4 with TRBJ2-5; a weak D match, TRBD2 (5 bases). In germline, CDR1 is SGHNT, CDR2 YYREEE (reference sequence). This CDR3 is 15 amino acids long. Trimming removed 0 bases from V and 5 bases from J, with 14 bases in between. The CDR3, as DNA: TGTGCCAGCAGCTTGGGGCTACTGCCGGGGGAGACCCAGTACTTC. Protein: CASSLGLLPGETQYF. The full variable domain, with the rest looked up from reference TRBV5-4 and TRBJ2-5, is ETGVTQSPTHLIKTRGQQVTLRCSSQSGHNTVSWYQQALGQGPQFIFQYYREEENGRGNFPPRFSGLQFPNYSSELNVNALELDDSALYLCASSLGLLPGETQYFGPGTRLLVL.

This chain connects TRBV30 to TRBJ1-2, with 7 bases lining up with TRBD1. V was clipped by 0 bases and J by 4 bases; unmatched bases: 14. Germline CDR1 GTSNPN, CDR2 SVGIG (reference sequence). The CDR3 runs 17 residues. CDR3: CAWSVRQGWAPSYGYTF. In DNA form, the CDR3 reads TGTGCCTGGAGTGTACGACAGGGTTGGGCCCCTTCCTATGGCTACACCTTC.

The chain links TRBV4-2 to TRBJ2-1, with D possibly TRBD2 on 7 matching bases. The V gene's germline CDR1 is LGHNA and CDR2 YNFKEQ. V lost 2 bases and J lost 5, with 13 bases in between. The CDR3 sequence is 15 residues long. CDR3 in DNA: TGTGCCAGCAGCCAATCGGGGGGCACTAACAATGAGCAGTTCTTC. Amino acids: CASSQSGGTNNEQFF.

CDR3 protein: CAISPSEGASTDTQYF. The DNA for the CDR3 is TGTGCCATCAGTCCGAGCGAGGGAGCTAGCACAGATACGCAGTATTTT. The rearrangement uses TRBV10-3 and TRBJ2-3, with D possibly matching TRBD2 (5 bases). Germline V lookup: CDR1 ENHRY, CDR2 SYGVKD. V gave up 5 bases and J gave up 0 bases, with 15 bases separating them. The CDR3 has 16 amino acids.

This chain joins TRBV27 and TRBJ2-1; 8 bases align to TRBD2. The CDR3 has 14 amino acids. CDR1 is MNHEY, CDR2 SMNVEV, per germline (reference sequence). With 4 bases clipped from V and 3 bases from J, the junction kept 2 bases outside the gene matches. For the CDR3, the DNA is TGTGCCAGCAGTTCGCGGGGGGTCTACAATGAGCAGTTCTTC. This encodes CASSSRGVYNEQFF.

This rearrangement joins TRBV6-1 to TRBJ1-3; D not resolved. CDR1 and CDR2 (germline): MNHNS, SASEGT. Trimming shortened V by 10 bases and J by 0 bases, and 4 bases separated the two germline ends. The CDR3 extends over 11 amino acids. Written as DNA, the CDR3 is TGTGCCATCCACTCTGGAAACACCATATATTTT. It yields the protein CAIHSGNTIYF.

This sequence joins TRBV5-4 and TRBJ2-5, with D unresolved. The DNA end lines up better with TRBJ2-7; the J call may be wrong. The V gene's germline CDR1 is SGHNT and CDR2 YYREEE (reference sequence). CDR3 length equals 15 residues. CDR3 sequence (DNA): TGTGCCAGCAGCCACAGTTCTGCGAGCTCCTACGAGCAGTACTTC. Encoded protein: CASSHSSASSYEQYF.

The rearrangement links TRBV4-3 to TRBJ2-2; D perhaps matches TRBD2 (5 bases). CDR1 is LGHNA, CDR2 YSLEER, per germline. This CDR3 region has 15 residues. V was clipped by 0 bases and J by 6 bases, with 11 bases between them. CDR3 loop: CASSQEGPAAGELFF. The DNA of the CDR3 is TGCGCCAGCAGCCAAGAAGGCCCAGCGGCCGGGGAGCTGTTTTTT.

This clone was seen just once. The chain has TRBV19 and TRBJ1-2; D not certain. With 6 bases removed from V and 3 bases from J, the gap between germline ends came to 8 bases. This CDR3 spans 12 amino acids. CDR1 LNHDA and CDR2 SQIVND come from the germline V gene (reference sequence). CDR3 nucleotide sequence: TGTGCCAGTAGAGGAGTCTACTATGGCTACACCTTC. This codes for CASRGVYYGYTF.

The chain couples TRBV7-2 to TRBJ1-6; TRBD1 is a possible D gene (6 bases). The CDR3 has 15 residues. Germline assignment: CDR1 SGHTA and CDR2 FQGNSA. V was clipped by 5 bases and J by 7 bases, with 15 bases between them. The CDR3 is CASSKNRVKNSPLHF. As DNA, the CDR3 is TGTGCCAGCAGCAAAAACAGGGTTAAGAATTCACCCCTCCACTTT.

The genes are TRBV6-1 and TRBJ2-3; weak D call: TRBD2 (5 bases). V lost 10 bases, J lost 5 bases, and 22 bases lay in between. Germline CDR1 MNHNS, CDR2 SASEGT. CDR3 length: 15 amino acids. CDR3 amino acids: CATKVPGRGGDTQYF. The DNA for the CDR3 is TGTGCCACAAAGGTACCCGGACGGGGTGGAGATACGCAGTATTTT.

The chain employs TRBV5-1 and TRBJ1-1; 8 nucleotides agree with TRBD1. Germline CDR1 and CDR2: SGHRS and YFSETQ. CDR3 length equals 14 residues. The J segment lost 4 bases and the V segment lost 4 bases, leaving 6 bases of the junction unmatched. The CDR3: CASSPQGASTEAFF. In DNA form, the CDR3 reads TGCGCCAGCAGCCCGCAGGGGGCGAGCACTGAAGCTTTCTTT.

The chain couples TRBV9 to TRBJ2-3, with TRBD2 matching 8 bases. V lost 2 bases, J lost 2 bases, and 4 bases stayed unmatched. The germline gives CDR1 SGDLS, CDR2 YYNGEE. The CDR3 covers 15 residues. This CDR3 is CASSVDGGATDTQYF. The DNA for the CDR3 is TGTGCCAGCAGCGTTGACGGGGGGGCCACAGATACGCAGTATTTT.

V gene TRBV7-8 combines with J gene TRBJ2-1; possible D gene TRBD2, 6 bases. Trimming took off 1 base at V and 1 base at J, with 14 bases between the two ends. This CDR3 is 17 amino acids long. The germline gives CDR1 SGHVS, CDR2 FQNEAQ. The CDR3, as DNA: TGTGCCAGCAGCTTAGGGGGTTGGGGGAGGTCCTACAATGAGCAGTTCTTC. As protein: CASSLGGWGRSYNEQFF.

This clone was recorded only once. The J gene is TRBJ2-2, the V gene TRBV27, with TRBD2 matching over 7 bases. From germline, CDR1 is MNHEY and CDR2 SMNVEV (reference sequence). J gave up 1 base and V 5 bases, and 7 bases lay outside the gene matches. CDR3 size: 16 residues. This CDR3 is CASSPGSSGNTGELFF. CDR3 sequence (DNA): TGTGCCAGCAGTCCCGGCTCTAGCGGGAACACCGGGGAGCTGTTTTTT.

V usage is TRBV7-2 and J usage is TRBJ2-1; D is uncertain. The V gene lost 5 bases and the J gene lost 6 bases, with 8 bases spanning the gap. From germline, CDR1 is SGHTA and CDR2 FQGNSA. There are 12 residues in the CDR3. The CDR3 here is CASSNYVNEQFF. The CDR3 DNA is TGTGCCAGCAGCAACTATGTCAATGAGCAGTTCTTC.

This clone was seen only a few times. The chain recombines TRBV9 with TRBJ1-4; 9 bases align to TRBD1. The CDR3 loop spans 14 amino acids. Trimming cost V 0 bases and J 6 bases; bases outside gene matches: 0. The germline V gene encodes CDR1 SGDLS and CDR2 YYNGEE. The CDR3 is CASSVDRGHEKLFF. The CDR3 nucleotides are TGTGCCAGCAGCGTAGACAGGGGGCATGAAAAACTGTTTTTT.

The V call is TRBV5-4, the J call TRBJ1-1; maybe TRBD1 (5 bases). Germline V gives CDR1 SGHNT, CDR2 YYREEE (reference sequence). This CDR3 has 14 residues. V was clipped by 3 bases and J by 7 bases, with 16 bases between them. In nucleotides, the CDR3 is TGTGCCAGCAGCTCTAGGGGTAAGCCCCTTGAAGCTTTCTTT. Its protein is CASSSRGKPLEAFF.

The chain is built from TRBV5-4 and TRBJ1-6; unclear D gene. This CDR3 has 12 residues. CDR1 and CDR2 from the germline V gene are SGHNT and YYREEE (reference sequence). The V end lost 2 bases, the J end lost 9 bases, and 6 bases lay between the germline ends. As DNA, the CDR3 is TGTGCCAGCAGCTTTCAATCTTCACCCCTCCACTTT. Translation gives CASSFQSSPLHF.